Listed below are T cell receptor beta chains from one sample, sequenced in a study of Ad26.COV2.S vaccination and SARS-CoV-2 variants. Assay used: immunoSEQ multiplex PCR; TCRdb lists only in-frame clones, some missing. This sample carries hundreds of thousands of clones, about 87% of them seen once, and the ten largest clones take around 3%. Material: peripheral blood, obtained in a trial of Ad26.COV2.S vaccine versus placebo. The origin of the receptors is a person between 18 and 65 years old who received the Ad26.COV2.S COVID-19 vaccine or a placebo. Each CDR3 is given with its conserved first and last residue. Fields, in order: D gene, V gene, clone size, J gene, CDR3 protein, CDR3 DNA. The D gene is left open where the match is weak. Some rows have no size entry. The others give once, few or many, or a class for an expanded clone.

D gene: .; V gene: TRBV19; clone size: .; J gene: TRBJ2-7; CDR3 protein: CASSMPGKYEQYF; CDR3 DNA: TGTGCCAGTAGTATGCCGGGAAAGTACGAGCAGTACTTC
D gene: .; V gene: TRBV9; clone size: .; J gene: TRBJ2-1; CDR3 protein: CASSAQNYPSYNEQFF; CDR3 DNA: TGTGCCAGCAGCGCCCAAAACTACCCCTCCTACAATGAGCAGTTCTTC
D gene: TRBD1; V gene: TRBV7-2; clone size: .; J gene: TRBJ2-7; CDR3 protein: CASSQQRDRGYEQYF; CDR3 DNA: TGTGCCAGCAGCCAACAACGGGACAGGGGCTACGAGCAGTACTTC
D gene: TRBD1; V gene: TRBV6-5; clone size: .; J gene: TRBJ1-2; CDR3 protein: CASDTGTANYGYTF; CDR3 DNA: TGTGCCAGCGACACCGGGACAGCCAACTATGGCTACACCTTC
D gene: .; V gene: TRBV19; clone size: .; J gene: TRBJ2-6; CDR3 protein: CASRRPSGANVLTF; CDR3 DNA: TGTGCCAGTAGGAGACCCTCTGGGGCCAACGTCCTGACTTTC
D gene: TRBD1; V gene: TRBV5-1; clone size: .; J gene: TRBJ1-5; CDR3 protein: CASSLGDPTGRVDQPQHF; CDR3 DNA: TGCGCCAGCAGCTTGGGGGACCCGACAGGGCGCGTCGATCAGCCCCAGCATTTT
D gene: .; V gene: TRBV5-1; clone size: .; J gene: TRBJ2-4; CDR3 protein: CASSFQGGNIQYF; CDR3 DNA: TGCGCCAGCAGCTTCCAGGGTGGGAACATTCAGTACTTC
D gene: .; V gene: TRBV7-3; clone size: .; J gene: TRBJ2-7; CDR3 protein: CASSPQSGEQYF; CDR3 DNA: TGTGCCAGCAGCCCTCAATCGGGCGAGCAGTACTTC
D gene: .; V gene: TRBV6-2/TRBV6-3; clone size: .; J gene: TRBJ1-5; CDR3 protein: CASSYLGQPQHF; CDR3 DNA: TGTGCCAGCAGTTACTTGGGTCAGCCCCAGCATTTT
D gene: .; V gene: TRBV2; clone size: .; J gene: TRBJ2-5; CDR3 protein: CASRYWQETQYF; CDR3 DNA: TGTGCCAGCAGGTACTGGCAAGAGACCCAGTACTTC
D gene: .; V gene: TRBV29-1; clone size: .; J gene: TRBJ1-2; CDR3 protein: CSVATGNYGYTF; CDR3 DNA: TGCAGCGTTGCGACGGGTAACTATGGCTACACCTTC
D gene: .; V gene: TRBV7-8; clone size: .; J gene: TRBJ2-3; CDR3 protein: CASSSRWRTPGSQDTQYF; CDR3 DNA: TGTGCCAGCAGCTCACGTTGGAGGACCCCCGGAAGCCAAGATACGCAGTATTTT
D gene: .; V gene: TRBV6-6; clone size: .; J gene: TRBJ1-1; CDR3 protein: CASTSGPLNTEAFF; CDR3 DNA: TGTGCCAGCACTTCCGGTCCTTTGAACACTGAAGCTTTCTTT
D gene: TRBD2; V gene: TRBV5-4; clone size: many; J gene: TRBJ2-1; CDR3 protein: CASSAGRLAGGYNEQFF; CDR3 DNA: TGTGCCAGCAGCGCCGGTAGGCTAGCGGGGGGTTACAATGAGCAGTTCTTC
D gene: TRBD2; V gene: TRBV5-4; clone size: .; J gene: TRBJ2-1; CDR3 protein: CASSPSWVAGYNEQFF; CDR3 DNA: TGTGCCAGCAGCCCCAGTTGGGTAGCGGGGTACAATGAGCAGTTCTTC
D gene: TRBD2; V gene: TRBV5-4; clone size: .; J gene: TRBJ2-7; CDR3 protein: CASSLERLAGVPLEQYF; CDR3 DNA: TGTGCCAGCAGCTTGGAAAGACTAGCGGGAGTCCCCCTCGAGCAGTACTTC
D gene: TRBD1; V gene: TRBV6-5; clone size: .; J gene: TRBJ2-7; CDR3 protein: CASSYLAGQGIYEQYF; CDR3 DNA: TGTGCCAGCAGTTACCTCGCGGGACAGGGAATCTACGAGCAGTACTTC
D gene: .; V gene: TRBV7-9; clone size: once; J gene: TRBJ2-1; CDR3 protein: CASGNDYNEQFF; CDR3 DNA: TGTGCCAGCGGTAACGATTACAATGAGCAGTTCTTC
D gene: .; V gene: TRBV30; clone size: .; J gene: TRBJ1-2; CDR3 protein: CAWSVISINYGYTF; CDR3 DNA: TGTGCCTGGAGTGTAATATCGATTAACTATGGCTACACCTTC
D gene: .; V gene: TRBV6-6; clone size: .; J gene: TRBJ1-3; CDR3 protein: CASSYLSGNTIYF; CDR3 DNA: TGTGCCAGCAGTTATCTATCTGGAAACACCATATATTTT
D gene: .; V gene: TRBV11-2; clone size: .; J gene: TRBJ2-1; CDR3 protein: CASSLGGASSYNEQFF; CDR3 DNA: TGTGCCAGCAGCTTAGGTGGGGCTAGCTCCTACAATGAGCAGTTCTTC
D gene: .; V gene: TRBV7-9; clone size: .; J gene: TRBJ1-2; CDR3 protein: CASSRRGGLDNYGYTF; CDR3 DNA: TGTGCCAGCAGCCGCCGGGGGGGACTCGATAACTATGGCTACACCTTC
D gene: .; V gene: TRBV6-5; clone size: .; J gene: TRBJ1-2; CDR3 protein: CASRGRPLLGYTF; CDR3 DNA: TGTGCCAGCAGGGGCAGACCTCTTCTGGGCTACACCTTC
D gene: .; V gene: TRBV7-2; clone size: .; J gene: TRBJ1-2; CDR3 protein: CASSLGSSSGYTF; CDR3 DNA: TGTGCCAGCAGCTTAGGCTCTTCGAGTGGCTACACCTTC
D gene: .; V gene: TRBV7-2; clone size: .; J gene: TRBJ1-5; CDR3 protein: CASSLVGQQNQPQHF; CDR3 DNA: TGTGCCAGCAGCTTAGTTGGTCAGCAAAATCAGCCCCAGCATTTT